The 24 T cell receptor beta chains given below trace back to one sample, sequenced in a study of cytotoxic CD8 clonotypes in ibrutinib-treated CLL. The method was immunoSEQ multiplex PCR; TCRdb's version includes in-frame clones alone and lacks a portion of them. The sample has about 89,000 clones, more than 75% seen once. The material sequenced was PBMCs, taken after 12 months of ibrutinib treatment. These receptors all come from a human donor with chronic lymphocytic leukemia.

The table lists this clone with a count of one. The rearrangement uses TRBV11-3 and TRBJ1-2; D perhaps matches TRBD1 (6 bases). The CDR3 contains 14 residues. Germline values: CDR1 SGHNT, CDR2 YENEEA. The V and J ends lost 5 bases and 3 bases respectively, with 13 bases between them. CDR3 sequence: CASSAGGGHYGYTF. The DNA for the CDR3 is TGTGCCAGCAGCGCCGGGGGCGGCCACTATGGCTACACCTTC.

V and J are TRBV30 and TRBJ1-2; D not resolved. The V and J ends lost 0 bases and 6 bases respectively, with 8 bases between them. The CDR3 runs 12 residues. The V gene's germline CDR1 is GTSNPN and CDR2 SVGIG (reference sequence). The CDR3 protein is CAWSVRSDGYTF. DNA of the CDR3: TGTGCCTGGAGTGTACGAAGCGATGGCTACACCTTC.

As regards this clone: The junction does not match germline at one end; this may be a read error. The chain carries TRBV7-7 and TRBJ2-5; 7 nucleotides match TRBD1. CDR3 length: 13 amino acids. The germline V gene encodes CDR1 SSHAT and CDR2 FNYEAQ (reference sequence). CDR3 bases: TGTGCTAGCAGCGGACAGGCCCAAGAGACCCAGTACTTC. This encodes CASSGQAQETQYF.

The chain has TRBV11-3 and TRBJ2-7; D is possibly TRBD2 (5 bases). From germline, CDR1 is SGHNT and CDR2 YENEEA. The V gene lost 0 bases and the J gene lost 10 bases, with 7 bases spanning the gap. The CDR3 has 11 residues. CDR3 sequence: CASSLDREQYF. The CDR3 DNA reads TGTGCCAGCAGCTTAGATCGGGAACAGTACTTC.

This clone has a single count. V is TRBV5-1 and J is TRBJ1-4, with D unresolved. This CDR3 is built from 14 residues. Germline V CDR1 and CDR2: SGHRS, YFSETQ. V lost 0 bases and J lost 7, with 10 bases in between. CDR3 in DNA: TGCGCCAGCAGCTTGGACCCGCGGGGTGAAAAACTGTTTTTT. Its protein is CASSLDPRGEKLFF. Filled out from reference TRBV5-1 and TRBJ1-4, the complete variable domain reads KAGVTQTPRYLIKTRGQQVTLSCSPISGHRSVSWYQQTPGQGLQFLFEYFSETQRNKGNFPGRFSGRQFSNSRSEMNVSTLELGDSALYLCASSLDPRGEKLFFGSGTQLSVL.

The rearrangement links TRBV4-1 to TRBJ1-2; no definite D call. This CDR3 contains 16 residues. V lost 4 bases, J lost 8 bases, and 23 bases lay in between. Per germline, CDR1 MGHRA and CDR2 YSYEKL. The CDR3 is CASSPGEIRRVSGYTF. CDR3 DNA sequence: TGCGCCAGCAGCCCTGGTGAAATAAGACGGGTGAGCGGCTACACCTTC.

The CDR3 DNA follows: TGTGCCAGCAGTTTTGGAGCCGGACTATCCTACGAGCAGTACTTC. It yields the protein CASSFGAGLSYEQYF. The chain employs TRBV27 and TRBJ2-7; the D gene is possibly TRBD2 (6 bases). Germline V lookup: CDR1 MNHEY, CDR2 SMNVEV (reference sequence). The germline V and J ends were trimmed by 3 bases and 1 base, with 13 bases remaining between them. There are 15 residues in the CDR3.

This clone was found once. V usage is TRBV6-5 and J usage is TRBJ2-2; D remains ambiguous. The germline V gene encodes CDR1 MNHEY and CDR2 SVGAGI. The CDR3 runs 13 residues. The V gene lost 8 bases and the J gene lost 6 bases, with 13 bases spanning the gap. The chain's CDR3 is CASAVELAGELFF. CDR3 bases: TGTGCCAGCGCAGTAGAGCTTGCCGGGGAGCTGTTTTTT.

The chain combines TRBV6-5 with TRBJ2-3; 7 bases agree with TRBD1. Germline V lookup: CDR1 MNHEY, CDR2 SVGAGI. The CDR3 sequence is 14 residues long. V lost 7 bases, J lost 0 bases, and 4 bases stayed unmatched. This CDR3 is CASTRTGSTDTQYF. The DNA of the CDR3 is TGTGCCAGCACCCGGACAGGAAGCACAGATACGCAGTATTTT.

The CDR3 nucleotides are TGTGCCAGCAGCACTAATCCGGGGGGGCCGTCCGGGGAGCTGTTTTTT. It yields the protein CASSTNPGGPSGELFF. The chain recombines TRBV7-2 with TRBJ2-2, with TRBD2 matching over 8 bases. The J segment lost 6 bases and the V segment lost 5 bases, leaving 11 bases of the junction unmatched. Looked up from germline, CDR1 is SGHTA and CDR2 is FQGNSA. The CDR3 extends over 16 amino acids.

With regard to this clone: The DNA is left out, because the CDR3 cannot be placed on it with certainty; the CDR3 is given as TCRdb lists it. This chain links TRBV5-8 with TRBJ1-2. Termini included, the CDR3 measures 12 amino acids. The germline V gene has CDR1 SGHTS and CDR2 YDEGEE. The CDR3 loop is CASSLFGAGYTF.

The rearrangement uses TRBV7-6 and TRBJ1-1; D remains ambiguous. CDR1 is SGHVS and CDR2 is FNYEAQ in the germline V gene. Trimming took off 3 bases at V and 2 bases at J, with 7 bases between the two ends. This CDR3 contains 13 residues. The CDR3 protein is CASSFESNTEAFF. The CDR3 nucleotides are TGTGCCAGCAGCTTCGAATCTAACACTGAAGCTTTCTTT.

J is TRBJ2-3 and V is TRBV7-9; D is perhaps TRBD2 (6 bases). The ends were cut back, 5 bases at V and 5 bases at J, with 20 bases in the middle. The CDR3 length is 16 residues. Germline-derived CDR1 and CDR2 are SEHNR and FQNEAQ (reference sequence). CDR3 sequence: CASSAGLTRAGDTQYF. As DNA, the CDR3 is TGTGCCAGCAGCGCCGGACTAACAAGGGCAGGAGATACGCAGTATTTT.

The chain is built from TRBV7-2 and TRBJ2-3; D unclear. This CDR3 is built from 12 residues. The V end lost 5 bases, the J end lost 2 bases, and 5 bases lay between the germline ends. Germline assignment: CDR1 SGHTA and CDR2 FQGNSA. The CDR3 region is CASSRLTDTQYF. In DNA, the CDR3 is TGTGCCAGCAGCCGACTCACAGATACGCAGTATTTT.

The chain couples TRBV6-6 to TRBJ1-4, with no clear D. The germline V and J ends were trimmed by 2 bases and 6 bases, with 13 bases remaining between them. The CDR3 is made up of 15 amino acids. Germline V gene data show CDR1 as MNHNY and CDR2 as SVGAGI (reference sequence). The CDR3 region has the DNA TGTGCCAGCAGTTACGGTGTAGGTTGGGATGAAAAACTGTTTTTT. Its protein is CASSYGVGWDEKLFF.

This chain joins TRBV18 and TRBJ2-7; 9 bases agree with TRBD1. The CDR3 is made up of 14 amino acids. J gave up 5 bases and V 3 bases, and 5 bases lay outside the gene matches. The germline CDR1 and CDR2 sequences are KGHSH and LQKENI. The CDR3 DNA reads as TGTGCCAGCTCACCTTACAGGGGGCGGCACGAGCAGTACTTC. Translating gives CASSPYRGRHEQYF.

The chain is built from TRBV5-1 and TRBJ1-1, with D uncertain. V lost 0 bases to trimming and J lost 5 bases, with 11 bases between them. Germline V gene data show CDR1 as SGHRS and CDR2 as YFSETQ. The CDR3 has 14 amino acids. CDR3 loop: CASSLGPMGTEAFF. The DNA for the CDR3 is TGCGCCAGCAGCTTGGGCCCCATGGGGACTGAAGCTTTCTTT.

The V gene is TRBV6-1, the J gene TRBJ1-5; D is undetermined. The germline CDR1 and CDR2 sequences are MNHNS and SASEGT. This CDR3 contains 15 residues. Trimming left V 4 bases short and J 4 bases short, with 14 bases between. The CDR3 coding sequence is TGTGCCAGCAGTGTTGACGGCGGTGAGAATCAGCCCCAGCATTTT. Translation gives CASSVDGGENQPQHF.

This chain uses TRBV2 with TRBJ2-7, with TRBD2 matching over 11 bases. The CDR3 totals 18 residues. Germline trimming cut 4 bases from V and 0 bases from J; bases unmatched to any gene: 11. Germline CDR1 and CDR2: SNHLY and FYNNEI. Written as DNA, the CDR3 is TGTGCCAGCAGTGGTATAGCGGGGGGGATACGCAACTCCTACGAGCAGTACTTC. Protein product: CASSGIAGGIRNSYEQYF.

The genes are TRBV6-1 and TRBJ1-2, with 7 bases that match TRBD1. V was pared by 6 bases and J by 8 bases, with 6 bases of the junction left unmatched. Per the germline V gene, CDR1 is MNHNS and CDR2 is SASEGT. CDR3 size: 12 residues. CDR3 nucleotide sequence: TGTGCCAGCAGAACAGGGGACTTGGGCTACACCTTC. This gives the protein CASRTGDLGYTF.

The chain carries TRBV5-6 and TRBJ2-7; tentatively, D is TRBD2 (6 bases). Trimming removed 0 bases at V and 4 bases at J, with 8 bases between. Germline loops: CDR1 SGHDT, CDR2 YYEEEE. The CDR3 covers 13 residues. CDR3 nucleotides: TGTGCCAGCAGCTTGGCGGGGGTTTACGAGCAGTACTTC. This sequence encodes CASSLAGVYEQYF.

The CDR3 loop is CASSIGSSDQETQYF. CDR3 DNA sequence: TGTGCCAGTAGTATAGGGTCGAGCGATCAAGAGACCCAGTACTTC. The chain is built from TRBV19 and TRBJ2-5; D gene ambiguous. The CDR3 is 15 residues long. The V end was cut by 1 base, the J end by 2 bases, with 11 bases between. Germline values: CDR1 LNHDA, CDR2 SQIVND (reference sequence).

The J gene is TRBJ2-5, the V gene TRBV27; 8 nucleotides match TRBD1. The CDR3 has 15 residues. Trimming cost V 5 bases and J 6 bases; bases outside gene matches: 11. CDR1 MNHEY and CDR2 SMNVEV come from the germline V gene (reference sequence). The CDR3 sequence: CASSDLGQGRKTQYF. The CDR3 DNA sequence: TGTGCCAGCAGTGACCTAGGACAGGGCAGGAAGACCCAGTACTTC.

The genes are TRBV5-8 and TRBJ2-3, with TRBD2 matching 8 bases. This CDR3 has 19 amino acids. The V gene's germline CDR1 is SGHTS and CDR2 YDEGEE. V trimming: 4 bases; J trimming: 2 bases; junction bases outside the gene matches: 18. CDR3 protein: CASSPPGGWGTRITDTQYF. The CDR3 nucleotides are TGTGCCAGCAGCCCTCCCGGGGGATGGGGGACTAGAATCACAGATACGCAGTATTTT.